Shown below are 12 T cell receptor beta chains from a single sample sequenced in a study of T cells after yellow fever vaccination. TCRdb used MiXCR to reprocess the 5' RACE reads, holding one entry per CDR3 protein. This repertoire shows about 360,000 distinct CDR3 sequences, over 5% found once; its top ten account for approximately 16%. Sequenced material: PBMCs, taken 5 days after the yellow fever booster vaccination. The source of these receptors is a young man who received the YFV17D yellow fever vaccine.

CDR3 coding DNA: TGCGCCAGCAGCCATCGCCCACGGAACTACAATGAGCAGTTCTTC. It translates to CASSHRPRNYNEQFF. The chain links TRBV4-3 to TRBJ2-1; D remains ambiguous. V lost 3 bases and J lost 3, with 12 bases in between. Germline-derived CDR1 and CDR2 are LGHNA and YSLEER. This CDR3 comprises 15 residues.

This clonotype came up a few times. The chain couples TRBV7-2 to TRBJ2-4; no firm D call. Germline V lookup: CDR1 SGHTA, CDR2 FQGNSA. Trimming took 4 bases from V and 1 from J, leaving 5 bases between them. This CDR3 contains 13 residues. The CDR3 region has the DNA TGTGCCAGCAGCTCTGGTGCCAAAAACATTCAGTACTTC. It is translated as CASSSGAKNIQYF.

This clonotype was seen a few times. The CDR3 sequence: CASSFTDGTGGYTF. The CDR3 bases are TGTGCCAGCAGCTTTACGGACGGGACGGGCGGCTACACCTTC. The rearrangement links TRBV6-1 to TRBJ1-2; TRBD1 might be the D (5 bases). CDR1 and CDR2 from the germline V gene are MNHNS and SASEGT. V was pared by 6 bases and J by 8 bases, with 19 bases between. The CDR3 extends over 14 amino acids.

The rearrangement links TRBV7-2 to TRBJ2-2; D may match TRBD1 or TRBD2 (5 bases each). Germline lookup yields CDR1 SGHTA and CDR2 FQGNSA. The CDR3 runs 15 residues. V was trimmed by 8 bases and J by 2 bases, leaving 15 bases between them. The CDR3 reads CASGRDPFNTGELFF. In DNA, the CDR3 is TGTGCCAGCGGCCGGGACCCCTTTAACACCGGGGAGCTGTTTTTT.

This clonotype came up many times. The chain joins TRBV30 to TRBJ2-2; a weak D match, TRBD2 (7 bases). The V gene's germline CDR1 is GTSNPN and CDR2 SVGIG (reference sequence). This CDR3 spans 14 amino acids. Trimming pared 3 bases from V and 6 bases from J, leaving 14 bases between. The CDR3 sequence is CAWSLGGAPGELFF. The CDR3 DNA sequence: TGTGCCTGGAGCCTAGGGGGGGCCCCCGGGGAGCTGTTTTTT.

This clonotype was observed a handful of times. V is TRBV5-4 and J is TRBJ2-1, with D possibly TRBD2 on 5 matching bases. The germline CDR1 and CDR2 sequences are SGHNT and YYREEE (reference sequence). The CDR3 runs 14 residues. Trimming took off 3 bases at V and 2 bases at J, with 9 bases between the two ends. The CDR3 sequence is CASSSTRTYNEQFF. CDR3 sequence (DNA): TGTGCCAGCAGCTCAACTAGAACCTACAATGAGCAGTTCTTC.

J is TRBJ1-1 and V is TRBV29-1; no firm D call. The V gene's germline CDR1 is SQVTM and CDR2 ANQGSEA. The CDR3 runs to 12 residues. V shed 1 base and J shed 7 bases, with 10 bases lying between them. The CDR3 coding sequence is TGCAGCGTTGAAGGGAAAAGCTATGAAGCTTTCTTT. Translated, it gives CSVEGKSYEAFF. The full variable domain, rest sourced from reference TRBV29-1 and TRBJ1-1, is SAVISQKPSRDICQRGTSLTIQCQVDSQVTMMFWYRQQPGQSLTLIATANQGSEATYESGFVIDKFPISRPNLTFSTLTVSNMSPEDSSIYLCSVEGKSYEAFFGQGTRLTVV.

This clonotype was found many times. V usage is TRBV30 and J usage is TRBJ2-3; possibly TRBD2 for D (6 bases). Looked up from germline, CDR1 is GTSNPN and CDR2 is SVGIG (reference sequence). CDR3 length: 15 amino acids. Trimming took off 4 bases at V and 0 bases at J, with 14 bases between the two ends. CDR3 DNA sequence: TGTGCCTGGACGCCCGGGAGAGCTAGCACAGATACGCAGTATTTT. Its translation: CAWTPGRASTDTQYF.

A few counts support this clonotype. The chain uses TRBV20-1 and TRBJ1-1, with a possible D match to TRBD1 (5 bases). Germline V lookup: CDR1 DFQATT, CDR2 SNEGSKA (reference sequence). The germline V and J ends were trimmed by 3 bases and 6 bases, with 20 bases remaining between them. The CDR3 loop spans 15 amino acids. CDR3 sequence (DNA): TGCAGTGCTAGCGAGATGACAGCTACTTACCCTGAAGCTTTCTTT. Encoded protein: CSASEMTATYPEAFF.

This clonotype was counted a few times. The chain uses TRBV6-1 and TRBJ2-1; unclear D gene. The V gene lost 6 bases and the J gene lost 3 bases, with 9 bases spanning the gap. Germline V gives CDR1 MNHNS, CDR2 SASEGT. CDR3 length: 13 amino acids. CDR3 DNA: TGTGCCAGCAGGGTAGACCGCTACAATGAGCAGTTCTTC. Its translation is CASRVDRYNEQFF.

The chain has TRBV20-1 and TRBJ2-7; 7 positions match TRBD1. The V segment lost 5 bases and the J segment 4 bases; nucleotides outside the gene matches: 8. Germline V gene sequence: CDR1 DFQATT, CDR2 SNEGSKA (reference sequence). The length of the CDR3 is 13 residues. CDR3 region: CSAASPTGYEQYF. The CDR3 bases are TGCAGTGCTGCCTCCCCGACAGGGTACGAGCAGTACTTC.

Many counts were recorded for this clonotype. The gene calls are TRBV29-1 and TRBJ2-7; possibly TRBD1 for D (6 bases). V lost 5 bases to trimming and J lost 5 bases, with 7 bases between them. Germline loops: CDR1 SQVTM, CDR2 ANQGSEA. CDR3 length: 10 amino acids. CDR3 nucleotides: TGCAGCGTTACAGGGAACGAGCAGTACTTC. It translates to CSVTGNEQYF.